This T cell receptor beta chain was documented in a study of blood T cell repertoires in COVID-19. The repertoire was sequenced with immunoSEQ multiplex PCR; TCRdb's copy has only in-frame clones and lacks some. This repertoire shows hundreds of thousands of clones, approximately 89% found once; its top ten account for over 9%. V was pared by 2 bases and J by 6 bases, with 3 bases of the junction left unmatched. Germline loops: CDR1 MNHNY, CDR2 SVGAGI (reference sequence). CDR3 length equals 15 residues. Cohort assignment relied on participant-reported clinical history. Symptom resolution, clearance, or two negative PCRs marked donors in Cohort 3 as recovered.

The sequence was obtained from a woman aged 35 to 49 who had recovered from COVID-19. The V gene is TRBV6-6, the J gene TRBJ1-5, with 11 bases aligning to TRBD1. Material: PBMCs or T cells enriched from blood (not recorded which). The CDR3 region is CASSYRTGGAQPQHF. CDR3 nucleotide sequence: TGTGCCAGCAGTTACCGGACAGGGGGCGCTCAGCCCCAGCATTTT.